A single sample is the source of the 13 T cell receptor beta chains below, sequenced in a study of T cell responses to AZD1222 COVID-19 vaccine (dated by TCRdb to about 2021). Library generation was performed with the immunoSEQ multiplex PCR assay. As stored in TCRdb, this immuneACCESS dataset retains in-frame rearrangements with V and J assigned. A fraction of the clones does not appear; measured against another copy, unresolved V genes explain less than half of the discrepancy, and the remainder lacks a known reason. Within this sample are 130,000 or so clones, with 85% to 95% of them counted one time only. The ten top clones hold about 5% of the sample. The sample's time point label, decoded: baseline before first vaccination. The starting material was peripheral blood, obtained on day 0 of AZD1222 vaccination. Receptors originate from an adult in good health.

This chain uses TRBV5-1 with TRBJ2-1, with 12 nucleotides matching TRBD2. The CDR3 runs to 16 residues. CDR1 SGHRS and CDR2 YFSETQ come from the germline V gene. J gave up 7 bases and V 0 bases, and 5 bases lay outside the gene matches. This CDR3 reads CASSLVWTSGVNEQFF. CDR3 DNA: TGCGCCAGCAGCTTGGTTTGGACTAGCGGGGTAAATGAGCAGTTCTTC.

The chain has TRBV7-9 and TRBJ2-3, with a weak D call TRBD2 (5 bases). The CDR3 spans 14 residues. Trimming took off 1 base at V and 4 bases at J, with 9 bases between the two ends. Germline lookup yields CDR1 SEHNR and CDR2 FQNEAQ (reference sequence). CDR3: CASSLDPGSDTQYF. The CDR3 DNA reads TGTGCCAGCAGCTTAGACCCGGGGTCAGATACGCAGTATTTT.

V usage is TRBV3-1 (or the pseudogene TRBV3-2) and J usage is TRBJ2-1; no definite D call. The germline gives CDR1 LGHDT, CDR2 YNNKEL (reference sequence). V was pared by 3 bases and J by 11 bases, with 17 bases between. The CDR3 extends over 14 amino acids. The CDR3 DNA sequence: TGTGCCAGCAGCCATCCATCACCCCAGGCTAAGCAGTTCTTC. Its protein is CASSHPSPQAKQFF.

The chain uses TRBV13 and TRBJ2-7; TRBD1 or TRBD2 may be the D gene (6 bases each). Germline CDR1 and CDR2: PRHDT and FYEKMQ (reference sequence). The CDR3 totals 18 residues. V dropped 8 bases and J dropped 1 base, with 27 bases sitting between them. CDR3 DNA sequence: TGTGCCAGCGGGGCACTCAAGAATAGGGGGGTCCTATCCTACGAGCAGTACTTC. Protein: CASGALKNRGVLSYEQYF.

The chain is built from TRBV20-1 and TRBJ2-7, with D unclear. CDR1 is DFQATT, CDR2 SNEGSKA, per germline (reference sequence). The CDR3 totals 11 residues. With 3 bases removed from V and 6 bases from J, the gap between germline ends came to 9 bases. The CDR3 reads CSASKGGEQYF. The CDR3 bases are TGCAGTGCTAGCAAGGGTGGCGAGCAGTACTTC.

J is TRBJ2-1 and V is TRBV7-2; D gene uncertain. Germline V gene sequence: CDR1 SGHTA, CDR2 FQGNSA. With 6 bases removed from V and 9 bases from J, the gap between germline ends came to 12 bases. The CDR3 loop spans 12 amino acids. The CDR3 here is CASSRDQPEQFF. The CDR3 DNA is TGTGCCAGCAGTCGCGATCAACCTGAGCAGTTCTTC.

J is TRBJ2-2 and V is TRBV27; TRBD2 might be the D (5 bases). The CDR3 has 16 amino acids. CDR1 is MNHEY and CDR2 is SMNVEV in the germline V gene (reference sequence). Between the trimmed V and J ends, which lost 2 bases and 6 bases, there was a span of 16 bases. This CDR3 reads CASSLRHGNVPGELFF. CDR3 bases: TGTGCCAGCAGTTTAAGGCACGGGAACGTTCCCGGGGAGCTGTTTTTT.

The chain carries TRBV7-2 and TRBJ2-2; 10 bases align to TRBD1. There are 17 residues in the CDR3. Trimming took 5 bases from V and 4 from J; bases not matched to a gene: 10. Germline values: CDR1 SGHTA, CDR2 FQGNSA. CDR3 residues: CASSAYGQGDVTGELFF. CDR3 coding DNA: TGTGCCAGCAGCGCGTACGGACAGGGGGATGTCACCGGGGAGCTGTTTTTT.

The CDR3 region has the DNA TGTGCCAGCAGTCGACTAGCGGGAGCCTGGGAGCTGTTTTTT. It translates to CASSRLAGAWELFF. V usage is TRBV6-5 and J usage is TRBJ2-2; TRBD2 agrees at 12 bases. Germline CDR1 reads MNHEY; CDR2 reads SVGAGI. The CDR3 loop spans 14 amino acids. Trimming took 5 bases from V and 9 from J; bases not matched to a gene: 4.

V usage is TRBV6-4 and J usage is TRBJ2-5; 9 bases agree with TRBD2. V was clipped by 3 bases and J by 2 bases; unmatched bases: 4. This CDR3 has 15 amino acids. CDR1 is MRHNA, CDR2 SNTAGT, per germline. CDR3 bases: TGTGCCAGCAGTGAGACTAGCGGCGCGCAAGAGACCCAGTACTTC. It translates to CASSETSGAQETQYF.

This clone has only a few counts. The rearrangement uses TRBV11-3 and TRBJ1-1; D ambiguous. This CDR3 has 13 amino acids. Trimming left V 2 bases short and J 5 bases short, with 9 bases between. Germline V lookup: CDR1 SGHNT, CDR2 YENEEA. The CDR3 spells CASSLSLRTEAFF. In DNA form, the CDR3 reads TGTGCCAGCAGCTTAAGTCTCCGGACTGAAGCTTTCTTT.

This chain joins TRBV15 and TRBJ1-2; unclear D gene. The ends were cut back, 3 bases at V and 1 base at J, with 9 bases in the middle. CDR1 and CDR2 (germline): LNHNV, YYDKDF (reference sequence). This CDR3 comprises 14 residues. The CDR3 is CATSRAGFNYGYTF. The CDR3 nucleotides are TGTGCCACCAGCAGGGCAGGTTTTAACTATGGCTACACCTTC.

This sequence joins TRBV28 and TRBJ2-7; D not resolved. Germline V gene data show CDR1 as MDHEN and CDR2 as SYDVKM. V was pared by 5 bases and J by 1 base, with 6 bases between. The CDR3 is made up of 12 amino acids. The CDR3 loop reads CASSPRSYEQYF. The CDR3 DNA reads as TGTGCCAGCAGTCCCCGGTCCTACGAGCAGTACTTC.